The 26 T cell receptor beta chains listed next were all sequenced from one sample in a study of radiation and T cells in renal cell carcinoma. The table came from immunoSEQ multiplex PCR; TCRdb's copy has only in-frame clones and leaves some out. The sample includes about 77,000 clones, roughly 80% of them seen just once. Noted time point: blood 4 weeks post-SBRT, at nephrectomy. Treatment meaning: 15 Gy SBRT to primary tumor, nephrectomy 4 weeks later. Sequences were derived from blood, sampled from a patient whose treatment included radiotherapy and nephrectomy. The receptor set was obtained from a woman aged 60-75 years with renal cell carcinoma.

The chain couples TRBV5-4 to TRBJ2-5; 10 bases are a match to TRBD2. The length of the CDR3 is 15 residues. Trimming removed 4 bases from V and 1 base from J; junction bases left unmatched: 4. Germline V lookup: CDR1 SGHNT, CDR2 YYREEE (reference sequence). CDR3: CASSATSGLQETQYF. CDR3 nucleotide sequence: TGTGCCAGCAGCGCGACTAGCGGGCTCCAAGAGACCCAGTACTTC.

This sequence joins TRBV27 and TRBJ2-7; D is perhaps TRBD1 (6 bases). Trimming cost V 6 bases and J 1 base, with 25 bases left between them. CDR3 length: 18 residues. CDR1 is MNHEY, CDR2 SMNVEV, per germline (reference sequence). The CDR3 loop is CASRKKSLPQGGSYEQYF. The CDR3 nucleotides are TGTGCCAGCAGAAAAAAGTCGCTCCCTCAAGGGGGTTCCTACGAGCAGTACTTC.

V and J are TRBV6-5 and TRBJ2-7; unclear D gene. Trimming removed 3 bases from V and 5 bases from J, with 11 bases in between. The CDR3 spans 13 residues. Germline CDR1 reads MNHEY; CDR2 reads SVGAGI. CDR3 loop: CASSYVFGDEQYF. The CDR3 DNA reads TGTGCCAGCAGTTATGTTTTCGGCGACGAGCAGTACTTC.

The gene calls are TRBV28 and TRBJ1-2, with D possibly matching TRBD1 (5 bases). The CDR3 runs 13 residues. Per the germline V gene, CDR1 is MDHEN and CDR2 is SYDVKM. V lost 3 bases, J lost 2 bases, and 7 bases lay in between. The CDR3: CASSFGANYGYTF. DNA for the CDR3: TGTGCCAGCAGTTTCGGGGCCAACTATGGCTACACCTTC.

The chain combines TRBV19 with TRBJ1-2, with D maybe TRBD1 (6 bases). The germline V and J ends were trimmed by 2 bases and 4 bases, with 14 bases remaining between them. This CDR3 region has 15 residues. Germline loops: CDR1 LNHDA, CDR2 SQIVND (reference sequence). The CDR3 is CASSIRTGSSYGYTF. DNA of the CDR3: TGTGCCAGTAGTATACGTACAGGGAGTAGCTATGGCTACACCTTC.

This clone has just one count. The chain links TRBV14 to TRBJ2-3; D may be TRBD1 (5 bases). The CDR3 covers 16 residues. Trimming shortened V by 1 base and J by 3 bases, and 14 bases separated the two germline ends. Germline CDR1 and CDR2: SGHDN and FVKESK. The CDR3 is CASSQGWGAVTDTQYF. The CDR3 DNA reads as TGTGCCAGCAGCCAAGGATGGGGCGCGGTTACAGATACGCAGTATTTT.

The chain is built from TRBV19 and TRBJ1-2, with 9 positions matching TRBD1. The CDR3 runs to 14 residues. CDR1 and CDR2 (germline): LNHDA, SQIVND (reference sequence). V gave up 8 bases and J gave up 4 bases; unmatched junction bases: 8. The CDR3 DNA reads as TGTGCCAGTGCCCGGGACAGGGCGGGCTATGGCTACACCTTC. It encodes CASARDRAGYGYTF.

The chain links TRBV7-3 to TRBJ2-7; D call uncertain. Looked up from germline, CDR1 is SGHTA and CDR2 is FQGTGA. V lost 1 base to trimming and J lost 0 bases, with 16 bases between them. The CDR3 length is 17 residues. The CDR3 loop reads CASSLKSPAAVSYEQYF. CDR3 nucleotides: TGTGCCAGCAGCTTAAAATCCCCGGCAGCCGTCTCCTACGAGCAGTACTTC.

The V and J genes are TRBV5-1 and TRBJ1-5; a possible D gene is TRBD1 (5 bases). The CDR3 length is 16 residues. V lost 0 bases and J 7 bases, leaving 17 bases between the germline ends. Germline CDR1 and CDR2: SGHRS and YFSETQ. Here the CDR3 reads CASSLGPSRVGQPQHF. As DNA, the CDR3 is TGCGCCAGCAGCTTGGGGCCTAGCAGGGTAGGGCAGCCCCAGCATTTT.

CDR3 loop: CASSSVTVNTEAFF. The CDR3 DNA reads TGCGCCAGCAGCTCGGTGACGGTGAACACTGAAGCTTTCTTT. This sequence joins TRBV5-1 and TRBJ1-1, with unresolved D. The V gene's germline CDR1 is SGHRS and CDR2 YFSETQ. V was clipped by 3 bases and J by 0 bases, with 9 bases between them. This CDR3 has 14 amino acids.

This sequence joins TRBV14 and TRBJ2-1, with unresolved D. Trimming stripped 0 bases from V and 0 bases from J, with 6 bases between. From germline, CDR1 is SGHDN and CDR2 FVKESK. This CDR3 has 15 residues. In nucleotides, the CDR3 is TGTGCCAGCAGCCAAGAAGGAAGCTCCTACAATGAGCAGTTCTTC. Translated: CASSQEGSSYNEQFF.

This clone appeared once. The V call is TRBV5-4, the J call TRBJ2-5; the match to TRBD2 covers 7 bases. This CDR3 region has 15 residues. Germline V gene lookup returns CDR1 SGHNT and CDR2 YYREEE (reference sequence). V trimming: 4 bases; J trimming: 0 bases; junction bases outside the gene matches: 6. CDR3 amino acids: CASSRGVADQETQYF. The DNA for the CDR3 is TGTGCCAGCAGCCGGGGGGTAGCGGACCAAGAGACCCAGTACTTC.

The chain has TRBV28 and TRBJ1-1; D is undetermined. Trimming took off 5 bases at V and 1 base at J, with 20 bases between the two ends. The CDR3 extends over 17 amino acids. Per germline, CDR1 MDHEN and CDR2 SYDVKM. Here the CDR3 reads CASSPIPGLRRNTEAFF. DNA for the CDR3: TGTGCCAGCAGTCCTATACCCGGACTTAGGAGGAACACTGAAGCTTTCTTT.

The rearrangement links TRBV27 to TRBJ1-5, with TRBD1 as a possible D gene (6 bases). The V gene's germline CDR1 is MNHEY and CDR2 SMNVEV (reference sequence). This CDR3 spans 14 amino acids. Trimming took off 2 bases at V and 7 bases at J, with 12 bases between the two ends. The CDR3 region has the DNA TGTGCCAGCAGTTTAGAGGGGGGGGCCCAGCCCCAGCATTTT. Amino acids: CASSLEGGAQPQHF.

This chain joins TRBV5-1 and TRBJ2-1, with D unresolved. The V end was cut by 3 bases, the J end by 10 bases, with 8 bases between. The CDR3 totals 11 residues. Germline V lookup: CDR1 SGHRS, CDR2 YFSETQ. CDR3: CASSSSGEQFF. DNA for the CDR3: TGCGCCAGCAGCTCTAGTGGGGAGCAGTTCTTC.

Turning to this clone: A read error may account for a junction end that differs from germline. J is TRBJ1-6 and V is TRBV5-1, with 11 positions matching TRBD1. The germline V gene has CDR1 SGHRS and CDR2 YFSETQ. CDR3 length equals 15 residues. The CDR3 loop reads CASSWTGGQNSPLHF. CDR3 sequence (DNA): TGTGCCAGCAGCTGGACAGGGGGCCAGAATTCACCCCTCCACTTT.

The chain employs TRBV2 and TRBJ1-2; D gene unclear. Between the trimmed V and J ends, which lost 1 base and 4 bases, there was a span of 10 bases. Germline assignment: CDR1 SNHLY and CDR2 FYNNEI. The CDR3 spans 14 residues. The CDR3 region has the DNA TGTGCCAGCAGTGAAGGGCAGAACCCCTATGGCTACACCTTC. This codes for CASSEGQNPYGYTF.

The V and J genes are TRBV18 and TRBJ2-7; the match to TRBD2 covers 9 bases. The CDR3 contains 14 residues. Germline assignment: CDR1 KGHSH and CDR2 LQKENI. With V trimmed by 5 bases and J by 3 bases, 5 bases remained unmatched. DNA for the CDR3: TGTGCCAGCTCAGTAATAGCGGGAGACTACGAGCAGTACTTC. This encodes CASSVIAGDYEQYF.

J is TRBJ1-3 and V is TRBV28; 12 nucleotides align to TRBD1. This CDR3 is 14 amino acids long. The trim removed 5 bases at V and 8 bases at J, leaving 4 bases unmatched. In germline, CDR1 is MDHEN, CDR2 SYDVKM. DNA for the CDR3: TGTGCCAGCAGTCGGGACAGGGGGCAAGACACCATATATTTT. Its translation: CASSRDRGQDTIYF.

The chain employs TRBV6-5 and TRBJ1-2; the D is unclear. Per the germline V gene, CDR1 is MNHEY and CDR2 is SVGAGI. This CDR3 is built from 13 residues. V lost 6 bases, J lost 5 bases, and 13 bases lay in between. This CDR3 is CASSPFQEYGYTF. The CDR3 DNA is TGTGCCAGCAGCCCTTTTCAGGAATATGGCTACACCTTC.

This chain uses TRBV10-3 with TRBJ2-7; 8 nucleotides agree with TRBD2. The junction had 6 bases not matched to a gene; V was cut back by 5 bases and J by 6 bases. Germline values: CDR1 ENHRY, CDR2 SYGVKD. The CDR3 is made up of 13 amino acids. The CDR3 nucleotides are TGTGCCATCAGTCTCGGCGGGAGGCCCGAGCAGTACTTC. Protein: CAISLGGRPEQYF.

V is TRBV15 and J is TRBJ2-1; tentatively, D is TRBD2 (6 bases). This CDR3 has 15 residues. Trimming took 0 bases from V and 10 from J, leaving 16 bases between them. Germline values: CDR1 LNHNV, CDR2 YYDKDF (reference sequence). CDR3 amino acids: CATSREDRGGKEQFF. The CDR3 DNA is TGTGCCACCAGCAGAGAGGACCGGGGAGGAAAGGAGCAGTTCTTC.

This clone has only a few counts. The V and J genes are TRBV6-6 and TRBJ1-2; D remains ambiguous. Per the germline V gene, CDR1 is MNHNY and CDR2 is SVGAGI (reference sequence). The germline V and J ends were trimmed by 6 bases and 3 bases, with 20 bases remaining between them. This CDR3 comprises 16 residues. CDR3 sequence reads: CASSPDIDRIDYGYTF. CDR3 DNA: TGTGCCAGCAGCCCCGACATTGACCGTATTGACTATGGCTACACCTTC.

CDR3 nucleotides: TGTGCCAGCAGCAAAGATCCGATAAATGAAAAACTGTTTTTT. It codes for CASSKDPINEKLFF. The rearrangement links TRBV7-9 to TRBJ1-4; no firm D call. Deletions cut 5 bases from V and 5 bases from J, with 12 bases between. This CDR3 spans 14 amino acids. Germline CDR1 reads SEHNR; CDR2 reads FQNEAQ (reference sequence).

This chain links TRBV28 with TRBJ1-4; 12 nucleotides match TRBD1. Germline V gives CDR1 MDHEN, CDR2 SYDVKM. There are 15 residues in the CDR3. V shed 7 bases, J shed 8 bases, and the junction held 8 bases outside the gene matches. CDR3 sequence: CASNHFGTGGEKLFF. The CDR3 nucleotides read TGTGCCAGCAACCATTTTGGGACAGGGGGCGAAAAACTGTTTTTT.

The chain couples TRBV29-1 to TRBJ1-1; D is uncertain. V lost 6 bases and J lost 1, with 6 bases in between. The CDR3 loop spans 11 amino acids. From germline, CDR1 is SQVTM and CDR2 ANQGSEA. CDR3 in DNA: TGCAGCGTCGAGAGGAACACTGAAGCTTTCTTT. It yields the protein CSVERNTEAFF.